Listed here is a single T cell receptor beta chain. Its antigen is unidentified. Individual cDNA molecules had unique molecular identifiers attached to them by the library. TCRdb reanalysed the RACE reads using MiXCR and keeps one entry per CDR3 protein. Of about 340,000 distinct CDR3 sequences in the sample, about 7% are singletons; the top ten hold roughly 8%. The V gene end was trimmed by 6 bases and the J gene end by 6 bases; junction bases not matched to a gene: 4. The CDR3 has 14 residues. Germline V gene data show CDR1 as SNHLY and CDR2 as FYNNEI. This sample was taken from a study of human T cells and chemical hapten exposure. Study in general: The study lasted roughly 26 weeks, and patients were dosed weekly with diphenylcyclopropenone on the scalp throughout. Alopecia areata, totalis or universalis affected patients, mainly female.

Broader study findings: It was expanded TCRs that formed significantly more large CDR3 similarity clusters than controls did.

Time point of the sample: patch test 1, 2 weeks after DPC sensitization. Treatment noted: therapeutic diphenylcyclopropenone sensitization with weekly scalp DPC. The material was whole blood, obtained in connection with sensitization to the hapten diphenylcyclopropenone (DPC). This chain links TRBV2 with TRBJ2-3; 12 bases are a match to TRBD2. The receptor's source is a woman under 30 with alopecia areata. Some clones in this sample may be carry-over from other donors' samples. The CDR3 here is CASRRLAGVDTQYF. The CDR3 coding sequence is TGTGCCAGCAGGCGACTAGCGGGGGTCGATACGCAGTATTTT.